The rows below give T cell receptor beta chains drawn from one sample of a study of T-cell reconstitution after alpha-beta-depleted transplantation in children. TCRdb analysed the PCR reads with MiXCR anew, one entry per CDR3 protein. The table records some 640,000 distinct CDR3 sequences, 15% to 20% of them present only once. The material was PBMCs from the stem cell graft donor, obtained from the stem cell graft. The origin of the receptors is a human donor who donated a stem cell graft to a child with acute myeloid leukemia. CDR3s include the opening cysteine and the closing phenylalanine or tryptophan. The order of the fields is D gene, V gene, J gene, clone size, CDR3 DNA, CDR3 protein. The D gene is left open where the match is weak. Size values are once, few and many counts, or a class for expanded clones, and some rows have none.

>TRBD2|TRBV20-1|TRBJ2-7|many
TGCAGTGCTAGTGGGTTAGCTAGCGGGGACTACGAGCAGTACTTC
CSASGLASGDYEQYF
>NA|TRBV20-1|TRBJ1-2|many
TGCAGTGCTAGAGTGGCAGGGAACTATGGCTACACCTTC
CSARVAGNYGYTF
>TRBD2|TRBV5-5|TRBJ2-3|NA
TGTGCCAGCAGCTTGGAGGGACTAGCGGGGGGGGACACAGATACGCAGTATTTT
CASSLEGLAGGDTDTQYF
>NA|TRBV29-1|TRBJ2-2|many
TGCAGCGTATGGGAAACCGGGGAGCTGTTTTTT
CSVWETGELFF
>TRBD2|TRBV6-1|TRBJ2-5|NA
TGTGCCAGCACCCAAGGAAGGGGACTACAAGAGACCCAGTACTTC
CASTQGRGLQETQYF
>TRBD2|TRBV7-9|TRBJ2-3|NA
TGTGCCAGCAGCCCAGCGGGAGTTAGCACAGATACGCAGTATTTT
CASSPAGVSTDTQYF
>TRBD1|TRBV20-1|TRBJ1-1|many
TGCAGTGCTAGGTATGCAGGGGGCGCGGGCATGAACACTGAAGCTTTCTTT
CSARYAGGAGMNTEAFF
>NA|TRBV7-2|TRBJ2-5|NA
TGTGCCAGCAGCCCAAGCCCTTCCCGAGTTGAGGGGACCCAGTACTTC
CASSPSPSRVEGTQYF
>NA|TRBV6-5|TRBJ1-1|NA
TGTGCCAGCAGTTATGGGGATGGGTACACTGAAGCTTTCTTT
CASSYGDGYTEAFF
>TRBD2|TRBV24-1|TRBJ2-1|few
TGTGCCACCAGTGATCCGGGACTGGGGAGGGACAATGAGCAGTTCTTC
CATSDPGLGRDNEQFF
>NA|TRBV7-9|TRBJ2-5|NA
TGTGCCAGCAGCTCTCCGGGGCGAGGGGACCAAGAGACCCAGTACTTC
CASSSPGRGDQETQYF
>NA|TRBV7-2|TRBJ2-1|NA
TGTGCCAGCAGCGTCGACAGGCCGAGCAATGAGCAGTTCTTC
CASSVDRPSNEQFF
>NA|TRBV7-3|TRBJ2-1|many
TGTGCCAGCAGCTTACGAGGCGAGCATCAGGTGGGTGAGCAGTTCTTC
CASSLRGEHQVGEQFF
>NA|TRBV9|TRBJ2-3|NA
TGTGCCAGCAGCCCGAGTTGGGAGTCTAGCGTGGGCACAGATACGCAGTATTTT
CASSPSWESSVGTDTQYF
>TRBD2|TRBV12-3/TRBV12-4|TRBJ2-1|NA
TGTGCCAGCAGTTTAGGTAGCGGGGACATCAATGAGCAGTTCTTC
CASSLGSGDINEQFF
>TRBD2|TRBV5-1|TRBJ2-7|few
TGCGCCAGCAGCCAATCCGGGACTAGCGTGGACGAGCAGTACTTC
CASSQSGTSVDEQYF
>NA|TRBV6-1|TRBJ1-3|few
TGTGCCAGCAGTACCATTGGGCAACGTCTCGGAAACACCATATATTTT
CASSTIGQRLGNTIYF
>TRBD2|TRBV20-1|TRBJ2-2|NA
TGCAGTGCTAGACCTTTCAGCGGGGATGGCACCGGGGAGCTGTTTTTT
CSARPFSGDGTGELFF
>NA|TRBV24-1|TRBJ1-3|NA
TGTGCCACCAGTGGGGAAGGCAACACCATATATTTT
CATSGEGNTIYF
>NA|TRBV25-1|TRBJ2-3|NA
TGTGCCAGCAGTGAAACCCGGTACACAGATACGCAGTATTTT
CASSETRYTDTQYF
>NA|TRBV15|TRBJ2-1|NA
TGTGCCACCAGCAGAGATCTCGGGGGGCCGTCCTACAATGAGCAGTTCTTC
CATSRDLGGPSYNEQFF
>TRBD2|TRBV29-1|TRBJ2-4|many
TGCAGCGTTGATGCGGGGGGTAGCGACATTCAGTACTTC
CSVDAGGSDIQYF
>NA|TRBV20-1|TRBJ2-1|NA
TGCAGTGCCTTAGGTAGAATAGGGGATGAGCAGTTCTTC
CSALGRIGDEQFF
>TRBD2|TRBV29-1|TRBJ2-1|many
TGCAGCGGGCGAGGGGAGGGGTCCTACTACAATGAGCAGTTCTTC
CSGRGEGSYYNEQFF
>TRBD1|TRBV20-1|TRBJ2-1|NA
TGCTGTGCTAGTAGGACAGGGGGCTATTTTGGCGGCAATGAGCAGTTCTTC
CCASRTGGYFGGNEQFF
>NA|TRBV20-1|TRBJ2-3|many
TGCAGTGCTAGAGAGAGCTGGGCGGATACGCAGTATTTT
CSARESWADTQYF
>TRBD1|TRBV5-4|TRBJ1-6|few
TGTGCCAGCAGCGGGGACAGGAGTCGGGCCCTCCACTTT
CASSGDRSRALHF
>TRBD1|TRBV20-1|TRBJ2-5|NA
TGCAGTGGAGGGCAGGGGGCGAAAGAGACCCAGTACTTC
CSGGQGAKETQYF
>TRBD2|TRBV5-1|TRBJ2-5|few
TGCGCCAGCAGCTCGGGACTAGCGGCCCAAGAGACCCAGTACTTC
CASSSGLAAQETQYF
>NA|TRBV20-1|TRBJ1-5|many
TGCAGTGCTAGAGATAACGTAGGAAGGGGCGGATGGGGAAATCAGCCCCAGCATTTT
CSARDNVGRGGWGNQPQHF
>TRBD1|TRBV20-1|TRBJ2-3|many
TGCAGTGCTCCCACAGGGGTGGATACGCAGTATTTT
CSAPTGVDTQYF
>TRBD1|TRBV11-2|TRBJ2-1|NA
TGTGCCAGCAGCTCCTACTTACAGGGGGGAGCCTACAATGAGCAGTTCTTC
CASSSYLQGGAYNEQFF
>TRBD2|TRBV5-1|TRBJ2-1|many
TGCGCCAGCACCTCGGGACTAGCGGGTTACAATGAGCAGTTCTTC
CASTSGLAGYNEQFF
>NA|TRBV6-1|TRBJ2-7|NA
TGTGCCAGCAGCCTTATGGGCAGACCTGACTACGAGCAGTACTTC
CASSLMGRPDYEQYF
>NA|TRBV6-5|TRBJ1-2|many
TGTGCCAGCAGTTACTCATCGGCCTCAGCTAACTATGGCTACACCTTC
CASSYSSASANYGYTF
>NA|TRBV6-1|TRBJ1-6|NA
TGTGCCAGCACCGAATCGGGGAGCTCACCCCTCCACTTT
CASTESGSSPLHF
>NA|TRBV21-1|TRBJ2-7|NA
TGTGCCAGCAGCAAAGCGGGGCTCGCCTACGAGCAGTACTTC
CASSKAGLAYEQYF
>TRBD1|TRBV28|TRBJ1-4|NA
TGTGCCAGCAGTTTAGGGACAGGGACCGAACAACTGTTTTTT
CASSLGTGTEQLFF
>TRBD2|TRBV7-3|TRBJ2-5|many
TGTGCCAGCAGCAAGACTAGCGGCGGGCCCCAGTACTTC
CASSKTSGGPQYF
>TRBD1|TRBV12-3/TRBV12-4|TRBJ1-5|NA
TGTGCCAGCAGTTCCGGGACAGGGGTCGATCAGCCCCAGCATTTT
CASSSGTGVDQPQHF
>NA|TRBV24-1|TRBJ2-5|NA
TGTGCCACCAGTGATTCAAGACAGTCCGTGACCCAGTACTTC
CATSDSRQSVTQYF
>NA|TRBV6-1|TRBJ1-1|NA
TGTGCCAGCAGGCAGGGGATAGGGAACACTGAAGCTTTCTTT
CASRQGIGNTEAFF
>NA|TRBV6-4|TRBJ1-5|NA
TGTGCCAGCAGTGACTCCAGGGAGAATCAGCCCCAGCATTTT
CASSDSRENQPQHF
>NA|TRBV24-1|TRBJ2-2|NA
TGTGCCACCAGTGATTTGGACCTAAACACCGGGGAGCTGTTTTTT
CATSDLDLNTGELFF
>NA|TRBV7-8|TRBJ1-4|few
TGTGCCAGCAGCCAGATGGACAGTACTAATGAAAAACTGTTTTTT
CASSQMDSTNEKLFF
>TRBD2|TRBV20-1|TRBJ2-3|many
TGCAGTGCTATTTCCCCTAGCGGAGAAGATACGCAGTATTTT
CSAISPSGEDTQYF
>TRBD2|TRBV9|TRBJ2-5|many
TGTGCCAGCAGCGGACTGAAAGTCGGGGGGGAGCAAGAGACCCAGTACTTC
CASSGLKVGGEQETQYF
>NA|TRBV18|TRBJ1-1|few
TGTGCCAGCTCACAACTACAGGCGGTCCCTGAAGCTTTCTTT
CASSQLQAVPEAFF
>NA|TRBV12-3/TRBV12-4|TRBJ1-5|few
TGTGCCAGCAGTTTATCTACACCTAGCAATCAGCCCCAGCATTTT
CASSLSTPSNQPQHF
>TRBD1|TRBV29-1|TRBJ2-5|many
TGCGGCGGGACAGGGGGCGCGGGGACCCAGTACTTC
CGGTGGAGTQYF
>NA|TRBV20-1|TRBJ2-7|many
TGCAGTGCTAGTCCGGGGGCCCTAAACTACTACGAGCAGTACTTC
CSASPGALNYYEQYF
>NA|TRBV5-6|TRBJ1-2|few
TGTGCCAGCAGCTCCGGCAGCGGGGCAGGAGGCTACACCTTC
CASSSGSGAGGYTF
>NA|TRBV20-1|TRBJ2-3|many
TGCAGTGCTAGAGTGGGGCCGAGGGATACGCAGTATTTT
CSARVGPRDTQYF
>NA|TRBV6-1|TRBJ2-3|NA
TGTGCCAGCAGTGATCTCAACGGGGTAACAGATACGCAGTATTTT
CASSDLNGVTDTQYF
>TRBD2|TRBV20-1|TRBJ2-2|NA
TGCAGTGCTAGAGAGGCCGGAGCGGGGGACGCCGGGGAGCTGTTTTTT
CSAREAGAGDAGELFF